The present TCR beta chain was sequenced within a study of monozygotic twins with inflammatory bowel disease. Broader study findings: The inverse Simpson measure of TCRbeta diversity was lower in IBD patients than in healthy co-twins.

The CDR3 totals 13 residues. Germline CDR1 reads DFQATT; CDR2 reads SNEGSKA (reference sequence). For this clonotype: Its matching antigen is unknown.

UMIs containing a 6-nucleotide sample barcode were added via template switching. Using the 5' RACE reads, TCRdb records one entry per CDR3 protein without DNA. Recorded for this sample: 350,000 to 500,000 distinct CDR3 sequences. The V gene is TRBV20-1, the J gene TRBJ2-7; with no DNA, the TCRdb D assignment of TRBD2 cannot be verified. The sequenced sample was blood. The receptor's source is a human donor with ulcerative colitis or Crohn's disease, or a healthy co-twin of an affected twin (not recorded which). CDR3: CRANGLSSYEQYF.